Listed below are T cell receptor beta chains from one sample, sequenced in a study of Ad26.COV2.S vaccination and SARS-CoV-2 variants. Assay used: immunoSEQ multiplex PCR; TCRdb lists only in-frame clones, some missing. In the table there are approximately 340,000 clones, roughly nine tenths of which are singletons. This specimen consisted of peripheral blood, obtained after recovery from COVID-19. The receptors here all came from a human donor who had recovered from COVID-19. Each CDR3 is given with its conserved first and last residue.

cdr3_length: 16
v_call: TRBV4-1
j_call: TRBJ1-1
cdr3_aa: CASSPIPGTFSTEAFF

cdr3_length: 17
v_call: TRBV6-2/TRBV6-3
j_call: TRBJ1-6
cdr3_aa: CASSYHREVSYNSPLHF

cdr3_length: 14
v_call: TRBV7-2
j_call: TRBJ1-5
cdr3_aa: CASSLDRGGGPQHF

cdr3_length: 14
v_call: TRBV15
j_call: TRBJ2-2
cdr3_aa: CATRDSPNTGELFF

cdr3_length: 15
v_call: TRBV7-2
j_call: TRBJ1-2
cdr3_aa: CASSKLTGVDYGYTF

cdr3_length: 14
v_call: TRBV18
j_call: TRBJ1-1
cdr3_aa: CASSPEVKGTEAFF

cdr3_length: 13
v_call: TRBV6-4
j_call: TRBJ1-2
cdr3_aa: CASRPGTNYGYTF

cdr3_length: 15
v_call: TRBV2
j_call: TRBJ2-7
cdr3_aa: CASSEPGTVSYEQYF

cdr3_length: 11
v_call: TRBV27
j_call: TRBJ2-3
cdr3_aa: CASRDVDTQYF

cdr3_length: 14
v_call: TRBV15
j_call: TRBJ1-2
cdr3_aa: CATSRGEGMDGYTF

cdr3_length: 15
v_call: TRBV4-1
j_call: TRBJ1-6
cdr3_aa: CASSLLPGTDSPLHF

cdr3_length: 14
v_call: TRBV19
j_call: TRBJ1-1
cdr3_aa: CASKTGQRNTEAFF

cdr3_length: 12
v_call: TRBV21-1
j_call: TRBJ1-5
cdr3_aa: CASRRVHQPQHF

cdr3_length: 19
v_call: TRBV11-2
j_call: TRBJ2-3
cdr3_aa: CASSPSGQGWGSRLDTQYF

cdr3_length: 16
v_call: TRBV24-1
j_call: TRBJ2-1
cdr3_aa: CATSDPTSGGHNEQFF

cdr3_length: 14
v_call: TRBV6-6
j_call: TRBJ2-7
cdr3_aa: CASSPPSGFYEQYF

cdr3_length: 12
v_call: TRBV6-5
j_call: TRBJ2-3
cdr3_aa: CASSRRADTQYF

cdr3_length: 15
v_call: TRBV27
j_call: TRBJ2-7
cdr3_aa: CASSLVAGAPQEQYF

cdr3_length: 14
v_call: TRBV10-3
j_call: TRBJ2-3
cdr3_aa: CAGRTGGPKDTQYF

cdr3_length: 13
v_call: TRBV4-3
j_call: TRBJ1-3
cdr3_aa: CASSLSQGNTIYF

cdr3_length: 14
v_call: TRBV5-4
j_call: TRBJ2-7
cdr3_aa: CASSLQGAGYEQYF

cdr3_length: 15
v_call: TRBV19
j_call: TRBJ2-2
cdr3_aa: CASSIGGLNTGELFF

cdr3_length: 13
v_call: TRBV5-1
j_call: TRBJ1-2
cdr3_aa: CASSLFSDYGYTF

cdr3_length: 13
v_call: TRBV28
j_call: TRBJ1-5
cdr3_aa: CSTGGRSNQPQHF

cdr3_length: 12
v_call: TRBV7-2
j_call: TRBJ2-4
cdr3_aa: CASSSPLGIQYF

cdr3_length: 16
v_call: TRBV24-1
j_call: TRBJ2-1
cdr3_aa: CATSDAGQGANNEQFF

cdr3_length: 13
v_call: TRBV29-1
j_call: TRBJ1-2
cdr3_aa: CSVAQGSNYGYTF

cdr3_length: 16
v_call: TRBV9
j_call: TRBJ1-2
cdr3_aa: CASSVARGPGMDGYTF

cdr3_length: 13
v_call: TRBV12-1
j_call: TRBJ1-2
cdr3_aa: CASSRGTNYGYTF

cdr3_length: 13
v_call: TRBV12-3/TRBV12-4
j_call: TRBJ1-2
cdr3_aa: CASSRPTGLGYTF

cdr3_length: 16
v_call: TRBV12-5
j_call: TRBJ2-7
cdr3_aa: CASGLVSSRGQTEQYF

cdr3_length: 13
v_call: TRBV15
j_call: TRBJ2-1
cdr3_aa: CATSRRGDNEQFF

cdr3_length: 15
v_call: TRBV4-1
j_call: TRBJ2-3
cdr3_aa: CASSPLAGGRDTQYF

cdr3_length: 15
v_call: TRBV6-2/TRBV6-3
j_call: TRBJ2-7
cdr3_aa: CASSPHRGTHYEQYF

cdr3_length: 15
v_call: TRBV7-9
j_call: TRBJ2-5
cdr3_aa: CASSFPGGTQETQYF

cdr3_length: 19
v_call: TRBV3-1/TRBV3-2
j_call: TRBJ2-2
cdr3_aa: CASSQGLRAGTGKSGELFF

cdr3_length: 13
v_call: TRBV6-1
j_call: TRBJ1-3
cdr3_aa: CASSEAGVNTIYF

cdr3_length: 15
v_call: TRBV5-1
j_call: TRBJ2-3
cdr3_aa: CASSLGHPGRDTQYF

cdr3_length: 15
v_call: TRBV6-2/TRBV6-3
j_call: TRBJ1-5
cdr3_aa: CASSYGGVGNQPQHF

cdr3_length: 14
v_call: TRBV19
j_call: TRBJ1-5
cdr3_aa: CASTSQGAGQPQHF

cdr3_length: 11
v_call: TRBV12-3/TRBV12-4
j_call: TRBJ2-1
cdr3_aa: CASSSLAEQFF

cdr3_length: 15
v_call: TRBV9
j_call: TRBJ1-5
cdr3_aa: CASSASGGGNQPQHF

cdr3_length: 16
v_call: TRBV10-3
j_call: TRBJ2-5
cdr3_aa: CAISPTEGARGETQYF